Reported below is one TCR beta chain. Antigen: not known. This sample was included in a study of T cell responses to AZD1222 COVID-19 vaccine. Study conclusions and caveats: Spike-specific TCR breadth and depth rose after two AZD1222 doses. Donors were chiefly white British, with a greater number of females, and clonal diversity was perhaps underestimated. Close to half of spike-specific TCRs reportedly recognize unmutated variant regions. Spike-wide vaccine-associated CD4 TCRs dominated at 160-218 and 743-854.

V was trimmed by 1 base and J by 10 bases, leaving 7 bases between them. The CDR3 runs 12 residues. Germline loops: CDR1 KGHDR, CDR2 SFDVKD. TCRdb's copy holds only in-frame clones and misses some; the assay was immunoSEQ multiplex PCR. The table records 190,000 or so clones, more than 75% of them present only once. V usage is TRBV24-1 and J usage is TRBJ2-1; D gene uncertain. The sequence derives from an adult who received the AZD1222 COVID-19 vaccine. The sequenced sample was peripheral blood, obtained 28 days after the second AZD1222 dose. The CDR3, as DNA: TGTGCCACCAGTGATTTTTTCGGGGAGCAGTTCTTC. Its translation: CATSDFFGEQFF.